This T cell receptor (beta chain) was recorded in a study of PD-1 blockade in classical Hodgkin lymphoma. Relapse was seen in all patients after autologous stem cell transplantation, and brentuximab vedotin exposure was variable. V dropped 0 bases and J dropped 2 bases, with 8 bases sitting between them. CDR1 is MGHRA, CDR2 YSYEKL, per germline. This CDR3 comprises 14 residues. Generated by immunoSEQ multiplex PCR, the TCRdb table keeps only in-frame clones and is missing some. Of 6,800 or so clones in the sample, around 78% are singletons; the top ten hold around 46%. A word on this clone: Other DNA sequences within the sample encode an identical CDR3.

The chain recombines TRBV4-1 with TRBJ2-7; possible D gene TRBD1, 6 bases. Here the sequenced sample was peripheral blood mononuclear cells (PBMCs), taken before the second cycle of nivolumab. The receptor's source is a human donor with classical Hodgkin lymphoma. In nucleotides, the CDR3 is TGCGCCAGCAGCCAAGAACAGGGACCCTACGAGCAGTACTTC. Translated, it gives CASSQEQGPYEQYF.